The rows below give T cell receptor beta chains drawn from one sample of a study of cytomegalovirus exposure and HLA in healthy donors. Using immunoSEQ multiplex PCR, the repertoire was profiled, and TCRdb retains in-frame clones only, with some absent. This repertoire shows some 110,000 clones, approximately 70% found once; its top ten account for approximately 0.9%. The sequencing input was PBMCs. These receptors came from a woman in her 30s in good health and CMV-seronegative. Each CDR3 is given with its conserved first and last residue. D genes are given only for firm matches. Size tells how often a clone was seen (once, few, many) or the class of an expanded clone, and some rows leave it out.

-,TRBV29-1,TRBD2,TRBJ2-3,CSVAGTSGSTDTQYF,TGCAGCGTGGCCGGGACTAGCGGGAGTACAGATACGCAGTATTTT
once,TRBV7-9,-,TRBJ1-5,CASSLVVGQVSNQPQHF,TGTGCCAGCAGCTTAGTTGTGGGCCAGGTTAGCAATCAGCCCCAGCATTTT
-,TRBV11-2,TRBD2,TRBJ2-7,CASSFNTLAGTSYEQYF,TGTGCCAGCAGCTTCAACACGTTAGCGGGAACGAGTTACGAGCAGTACTTC
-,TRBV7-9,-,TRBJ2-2,CAATPGAGELFF,TGTGCCGCAACCCCAGGGGCCGGGGAGCTGTTTTTT
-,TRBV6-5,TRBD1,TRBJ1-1,CASSPPRTGNTEAFF,TGTGCCAGCAGTCCCCCCCGGACAGGAAACACTGAAGCTTTCTTT
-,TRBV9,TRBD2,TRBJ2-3,CASSVRGDSGGPYTDTQYF,TGTGCCAGCAGCGTTAGGGGTGATAGCGGGGGACCCTACACAGATACGCAGTATTTT
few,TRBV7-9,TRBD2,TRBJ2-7,CASSLGFGTSLDYEQYF,TGTGCCAGCAGCTTAGGATTTGGGACTAGCCTAGACTACGAGCAGTACTTC
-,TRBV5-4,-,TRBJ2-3,CASSLDFGGGPKSNTQYF,TGTGCCAGCAGCTTGGATTTCGGCGGGGGCCCCAAATCGAATACGCAGTATTTT
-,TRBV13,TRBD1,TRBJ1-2,CASSFGQGAYYGYTF,TGTGCCAGCAGCTTCGGACAGGGGGCGTACTATGGCTACACCTTC
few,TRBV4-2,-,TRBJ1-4,CASSQGSTTNEKLFF,TGTGCCAGCAGCCAAGGGAGCACAACTAATGAAAAACTGTTTTTT
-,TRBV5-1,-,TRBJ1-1,CASSLSTVMNTEAFF,TGCGCCAGCAGCTTGTCGACAGTAATGAACACTGAAGCTTTCTTT
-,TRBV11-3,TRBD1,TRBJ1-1,CASSWSGGLGTEAFF,TGTGCCAGCAGCTGGTCAGGGGGGCTTGGCACTGAAGCTTTCTTT
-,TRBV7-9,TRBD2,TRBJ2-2,CASSGAGGRWTGELFF,TGTGCCAGCAGCGGGGCAGGCGGGAGGTGGACCGGGGAGCTGTTTTTT
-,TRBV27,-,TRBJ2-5,CASSPGQLSRETQYF,TGTGCCAGCAGTCCCGGACAGTTGAGTAGGGAGACCCAGTACTTC
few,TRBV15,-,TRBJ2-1,CATSRGTLQFF,TGTGCCACCAGCAGAGGGACTCTACAGTTCTTC
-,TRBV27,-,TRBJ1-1,CASSFGQGNTEAFF,TGTGCCAGCAGTTTTGGGCAGGGGAACACTGAAGCTTTCTTT
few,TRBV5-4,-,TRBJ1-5,CASSVEFSQPQHF,TGTGCCAGCAGCGTAGAATTTTCTCAGCCCCAGCATTTT
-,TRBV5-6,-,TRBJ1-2,CASSLEQGIVGYTF,TGTGCCAGCAGCTTGGAACAGGGAATTGTTGGCTACACCTTC
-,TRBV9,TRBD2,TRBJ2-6,CASSVGGGSGANVLTF,TGTGCCAGCAGCGTAGGGGGGGGCTCTGGGGCCAACGTCCTGACTTTC
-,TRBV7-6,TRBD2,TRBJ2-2,CASSLDFLAGGMANTGELFF,TGTGCCAGCAGCTTAGATTTCCTAGCGGGAGGGATGGCGAACACCGGGGAGCTGTTTTTT
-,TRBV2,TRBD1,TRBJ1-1,CASRGQGASVNTEAFF,TGTGCCAGCAGGGGACAGGGGGCTTCTGTGAACACTGAAGCTTTCTTT
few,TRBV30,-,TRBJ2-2,CAWSDYKKANTGELFF,TGTGCCTGGAGTGACTATAAAAAGGCGAACACCGGGGAGCTGTTTTTT
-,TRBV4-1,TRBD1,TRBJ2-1,CASSQDSDRGRPNEQFF,TGCGCCAGCAGCCAAGACTCGGACAGGGGTCGGCCCAATGAGCAGTTCTTC
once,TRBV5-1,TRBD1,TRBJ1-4,CASSRTGDNEKLFF,TGCGCCAGCAGCCGTACAGGGGACAATGAAAAACTGTTTTTT
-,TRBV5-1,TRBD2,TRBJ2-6,CASSETSGAPSVLTF,TGCGCCAGCAGCGAGACTAGCGGGGCCCCCTCCGTCCTGACTTTC
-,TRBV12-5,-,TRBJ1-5,CASGLGQDIMGTLNQPQHF,TGTGCTAGTGGTTTGGGACAAGACATTATGGGCACGCTTAATCAGCCCCAGCATTTT
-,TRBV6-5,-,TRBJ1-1,CASSYGRGSEAFF,TGTGCCAGCAGTTACGGCAGGGGCTCTGAAGCTTTCTTT
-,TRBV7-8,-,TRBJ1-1,CASSLAPVAAEAFF,TGTGCCAGCAGCTTAGCGCCGGTTGCGGCTGAAGCTTTCTTT
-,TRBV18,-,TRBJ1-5,CASSPSVRENEPQHF,TGTGCCAGCTCACCTTCGGTCAGGGAAAATGAGCCCCAGCATTTT
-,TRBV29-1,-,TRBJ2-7,CSVERRGEQYF,TGCAGCGTTGAAAGGAGGGGCGAGCAGTACTTC
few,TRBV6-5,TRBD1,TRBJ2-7,CASSATNRGIYEQYF,TGTGCCAGCAGCGCTACTAACAGGGGGATCTACGAGCAGTACTTC
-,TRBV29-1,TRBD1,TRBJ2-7,CSVGGTGDRLLYEQYF,TGCAGCGTTGGAGGGACAGGGGACCGTCTTCTTTACGAGCAGTACTTC
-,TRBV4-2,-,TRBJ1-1,CASSQEGPGLGTEAFF,TGTGCCAGCAGCCAAGAGGGTCCAGGGTTGGGCACTGAAGCTTTCTTT
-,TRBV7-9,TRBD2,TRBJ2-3,CASSLALGGGADTQYF,TGTGCCAGCAGCTTAGCGCTGGGCGGGGGAGCAGATACGCAGTATTTT
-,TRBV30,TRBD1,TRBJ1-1,CAWSVQGPRAFF,TGTGCCTGGAGTGTACAGGGGCCACGAGCTTTCTTT
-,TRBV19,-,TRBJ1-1,CASSHPNREGSEAFF,TGTGCCAGTAGTCACCCCAACAGGGAGGGGAGTGAAGCTTTCTTT
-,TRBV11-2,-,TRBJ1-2,CASSLSAGEKTNGYTF,TGTGCCAGCAGCTTAAGTGCAGGGGAAAAAACGAATGGCTACACCTTC
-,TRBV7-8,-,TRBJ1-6,CASSLVLEFASPLHF,TGTGCCAGCAGCTTAGTACTCGAGTTCGCTTCACCCCTCCACTTT
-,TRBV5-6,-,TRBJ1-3,CASSFREVGGNTIYF,TGTGCCAGCAGCTTTAGGGAGGTCGGAGGAAACACCATATATTTT
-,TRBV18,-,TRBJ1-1,CASSPQEGANTEAFF,TGTGCCAGCTCCCCTCAAGAAGGGGCCAACACTGAAGCTTTCTTT
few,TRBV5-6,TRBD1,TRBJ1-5,CASSFRGSSNQPQHF,TGTGCCAGCAGCTTCAGGGGGTCGAGCAATCAGCCCCAGCATTTT
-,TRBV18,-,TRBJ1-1,CASSPRGIPNTEAFF,TGTGCCAGCTCACCAAGGGGGATCCCAAACACTGAAGCTTTCTTT
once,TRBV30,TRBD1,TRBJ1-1,CAGDRAENTEAFF,TGTGCCGGGGACAGGGCAGAGAACACTGAAGCTTTCTTT
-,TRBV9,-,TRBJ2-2,CASSVGRVSGELFF,TGTGCCAGCAGCGTAGGGAGAGTTTCCGGGGAGCTGTTTTTT
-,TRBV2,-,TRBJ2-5,CASPAGPYGETQYF,TGTGCCAGCCCCGCGGGTCCCTACGGGGAGACCCAGTACTTC
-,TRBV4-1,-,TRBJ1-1,CASSQGHSDTEAFF,TGCGCCAGCAGCCAAGGTCACAGTGACACTGAAGCTTTCTTT